A single sample gave rise to the 17 T cell receptor beta chains below, sequenced in a study of T cell responses to AZD1222 COVID-19 vaccine. Here immunoSEQ multiplex PCR was the method, and the copy in TCRdb shows in-frame clones only, minus some. Of tens of thousands of clones in the sample, over 60% are singletons; the top ten hold around 7%. The source was peripheral blood, collected on day 0 of AZD1222 vaccination. These receptors were obtained from an adult in good health.

The V call is TRBV19, the J call TRBJ1-1, with 7 bases that match TRBD1. The CDR3 is made up of 15 amino acids. Germline V gives CDR1 LNHDA, CDR2 SQIVND (reference sequence). Trimming cost V 7 bases and J 0 bases; bases outside gene matches: 8. The CDR3 sequence: CASTRDRRLNTEAFF. In DNA, the CDR3 is TGTGCCAGTACCCGGGACAGAAGGCTGAACACTGAAGCTTTCTTT.

The V call is TRBV5-6, the J call TRBJ2-4; 9 nucleotides agree with TRBD1. The J segment lost 0 bases and the V segment lost 4 bases, leaving 5 bases of the junction unmatched. Per germline, CDR1 SGHDT and CDR2 YYEEEE. The CDR3 totals 16 residues. CDR3 nucleotides: TGTGCCAGCAGCATGACAGGGGGGGAAGCCAAAAACATTCAGTACTTC. This encodes CASSMTGGEAKNIQYF.

The chain recombines TRBV5-4 with TRBJ2-1; D perhaps matches TRBD2 (5 bases). Trimming pared 4 bases from V and 6 bases from J, leaving 14 bases between. This CDR3 contains 14 residues. Germline values: CDR1 SGHNT, CDR2 YYREEE (reference sequence). CDR3 residues: CASSVQTTPNEQFF. The CDR3 DNA follows: TGTGCCAGCAGCGTACAGACTACGCCCAATGAGCAGTTCTTC.

This clone was seen a handful of times. V is TRBV7-2 and J is TRBJ1-2; D not resolved. V lost 1 base, J lost 6 bases, and 3 bases lay in between. The CDR3 has 11 residues. The germline V gene has CDR1 SGHTA and CDR2 FQGNSA. DNA of the CDR3: TGTGCCAGCAGCTTAGTTAATGGCTACACCTTC. Protein product: CASSLVNGYTF.

The gene calls are TRBV5-4 and TRBJ1-2; 10 bases align to TRBD1. Germline values: CDR1 SGHNT, CDR2 YYREEE (reference sequence). V lost 4 bases, J lost 4 bases, and 7 bases stayed unmatched. The CDR3 is made up of 15 amino acids. The CDR3 bases are TGTGCCAGCAGCCGACAGGGGGCGCGTGTCTATGGCTACACCTTC. Translation gives CASSRQGARVYGYTF.

The chain links TRBV18 to TRBJ1-1, with D possibly being TRBD1 (6 bases). V was shortened by 4 bases and J by 5 bases, with 17 bases between the two germline ends. CDR1 and CDR2 from the germline V gene are KGHSH and LQKENI. CDR3 size: 15 residues. CDR3 amino acids: CASSLNPRGNTEAFF. CDR3 bases: TGTGCCAGCTCACTAAACCCTAGGGGGAATACTGAAGCTTTCTTT.

The V gene is TRBV3-1 (or the pseudogene TRBV3-2), the J gene TRBJ2-4; no clear D gene. Per germline, CDR1 LGHDT and CDR2 YNNKEL (reference sequence). CDR3 length: 14 residues. The germline V and J ends were trimmed by 5 bases and 5 bases, with 13 bases remaining between them. The CDR3 reads CASSLEGTQNIQYF. In nucleotides, the CDR3 is TGTGCCAGCAGCTTAGAAGGAACGCAAAACATTCAGTACTTC.

V gene TRBV6-2 or TRBV6-3 combines with J gene TRBJ2-6, with D perhaps TRBD1 (6 bases). CDR1 and CDR2 from the germline V gene are MNHEY and SVGEGT. V shed 5 bases and J shed 1 base, with 24 bases lying between them. CDR3 size: 20 residues. CDR3 in DNA: TGTGCCAGCAGTAGAACCCCAGGGGCCGAAACATGGTCTGGGGCCAACGTCCTGACTTTC. Translating gives CASSRTPGAETWSGANVLTF.

The chain combines TRBV2 with TRBJ1-2; D unclear. With 2 bases removed from V and 3 bases from J, the gap between germline ends came to 7 bases. The CDR3 consists of 13 residues. From germline, CDR1 is SNHLY and CDR2 FYNNEI. The CDR3 spells CASSEYGDYGYTF. CDR3 in DNA: TGTGCCAGCAGTGAATACGGGGACTATGGCTACACCTTC.

The chain joins TRBV5-1 to TRBJ1-1; D possibly corresponds to TRBD1 (5 bases). The CDR3 has 14 residues. V shed 0 bases and J shed 4 bases, with 10 bases lying between them. CDR1 SGHRS and CDR2 YFSETQ come from the germline V gene. The CDR3 is CASSLEGGGTEAFF. CDR3 nucleotides: TGCGCCAGCAGCTTGGAAGGCGGGGGCACTGAAGCTTTCTTT.

The CDR3 sequence is CASKGASSYNSPLHF. The CDR3 coding sequence is TGTGCCAGCAAAGGGGCAAGCTCCTATAATTCACCCCTCCACTTT. The chain links TRBV28 to TRBJ1-6; a weak D match, TRBD1 (5 bases). The CDR3 extends over 15 amino acids. Deletions cut 7 bases from V and 0 bases from J, with 10 bases between. Per germline, CDR1 MDHEN and CDR2 SYDVKM.

This clone was found once. The chain combines TRBV3-1 (or the pseudogene TRBV3-2) with TRBJ1-1; maybe TRBD1 (5 bases). Germline-derived CDR1 and CDR2 are LGHDT and YNNKEL (reference sequence). The CDR3 consists of 19 residues. V was trimmed by 4 bases and J by 2 bases, leaving 26 bases between them. Written as DNA, the CDR3 is TGTGCCAGCAGCCGGTCAGACCGGGACTTCTTGCCGTCTAACACTGAAGCTTTCTTT. As protein: CASSRSDRDFLPSNTEAFF.

J is TRBJ2-2 and V is TRBV2; D unresolved. The germline V gene has CDR1 SNHLY and CDR2 FYNNEI. The V end was cut by 4 bases, the J end by 1 base, with 10 bases between. The CDR3 runs to 15 residues. The CDR3 DNA reads as TGTGCCAGCAGTGGAGGAAACCGGAACACCGGGGAGCTGTTTTTT. It codes for CASSGGNRNTGELFF. The full variable domain, its missing parts supplied by reference TRBV2 and TRBJ2-2, is EPEVTQTPSHQVTQMGQEVILRCVPISNHLYFYWYRQILGQKVEFLVSFYNNEISEKSEIFDDQFSVERPDGSNFTLKIRSTKLEDSAMYFCASSGGNRNTGELFFGEGSRLTVL.

This clone was seen a few times. The chain carries TRBV27 and TRBJ1-4, with a possible D match to TRBD1 (6 bases). Trimming removed 6 bases from V and 5 bases from J, with 16 bases in between. CDR3 length: 15 residues. Germline V gene data show CDR1 as MNHEY and CDR2 as SMNVEV (reference sequence). CDR3 in amino acids: CASSPRTAMNEKLFF. DNA for the CDR3: TGTGCCAGCAGCCCCCGGACAGCGATGAATGAAAAACTGTTTTTT.

This chain connects TRBV18 to TRBJ2-5; 7 bases are a match to TRBD1. Germline trimming cut 2 bases from V and 5 bases from J; bases unmatched to any gene: 11. The CDR3 is 16 amino acids. The germline V gene has CDR1 KGHSH and CDR2 LQKENI. CDR3 DNA sequence: TGTGCCAGCTCACCAGAGGTTCTAGGGGGCATGGAGACCCAGTACTTC. Translating it yields CASSPEVLGGMETQYF.

The V and J genes are TRBV28 and TRBJ2-1; a possible D gene is TRBD1 (5 bases). In germline, CDR1 is MDHEN, CDR2 SYDVKM. Trimming removed 5 bases from V and 0 bases from J, with 8 bases in between. The CDR3 sequence is 14 residues long. CDR3 residues: CASSLTDSYNEQFF. For the CDR3, the DNA is TGTGCCAGCAGTCTGACAGACTCCTACAATGAGCAGTTCTTC.

This chain connects TRBV28 to TRBJ2-5; TRBD1 matches 12 bases. CDR3 length: 14 residues. The ends lost 6 bases at V and 5 bases at J; junction bases unmatched: 4. Per the germline V gene, CDR1 is MDHEN and CDR2 is SYDVKM. DNA for the CDR3: TGTGCCAGCAGCCGGGACAGGGGGCCGGAGACCCAGTACTTC. It yields the protein CASSRDRGPETQYF.